These T cell receptor beta chains were read from a single sample in a study of CD8 T cells in ankylosing spondylitis. TCRdb called the 5' RACE reads again in MiXCR, with one record for every CDR3 protein. The sample has some 300,000 distinct CDR3 sequences, around 21% seen once; the top ten hold approximately 3.7%. Sequenced sample: blood, either unsorted or a sorted T cell fraction (not recorded which). The receptor set was obtained from a female donor with ankylosing spondylitis or in good health (not recorded which). The CDR3 runs from the conserved cysteine through the conserved F or W. The D gene is left open where the match is weak. Part of the rows lack a size; the others show once, few, many or a class for expanded clones.

>TRBV12-3/TRBV12-4|NA|TRBJ2-2|NA
TGTGCCAGCAGCCGTGACAGTTTTCGCACCGGGGAGCTGTTTTTT
CASSRDSFRTGELFF
>TRBV5-5|NA|TRBJ2-3|NA
TGTGCCAGCAGCCCCGACCGAGCACACGCAGATACGCAGTATTTT
CASSPDRAHADTQYF
>TRBV10-3|NA|TRBJ2-5|NA
TGTGCCATCAGTCGGAAAGGAGGGGAGACCCAGTACTTC
CAISRKGGETQYF
>TRBV12-3/TRBV12-4|NA|TRBJ1-3|NA
TGTGCCAGCAGTTCGGCGGGGACGTCTGGAAACACCATATATTTT
CASSSAGTSGNTIYF
>TRBV28|NA|TRBJ2-3|NA
TGTGCCAGCAGTTTCACCTCCCCTTTGGATACGCAGTATTTT
CASSFTSPLDTQYF
>TRBV20-1|few|TRBJ1-5|TRBD1
TGCAGTGCTAGAGGGGGACAGGGGGCTTATCAGCCCCAGCATTTT
CSARGGQGAYQPQHF
>TRBV7-2|NA|TRBJ1-3|NA
TGTGCCAGCAGCGCAGGTATCTCTGGAAACACCATATATTTT
CASSAGISGNTIYF
>TRBV20-1|NA|TRBJ1-2|NA
TGCAGTGCTGATGGGTTACTTTATGGCTACACCTTC
CSADGLLYGYTF
>TRBV5-4|many|TRBJ2-1|NA
TGTGCCAGCAGCTCCACCGGGGAAAGCTCCTACAATGAGCAGTTCTTC
CASSSTGESSYNEQFF
>TRBV6-2/TRBV6-3|NA|TRBJ2-2|NA
TGTGCCAGCAGGGGAAAGCAGGGAACCGGGGAGCTGTTTTTT
CASRGKQGTGELFF
>TRBV20-1|NA|TRBJ1-6|TRBD1
TGCAGTGCTAGGGGAACGACAGGGAGTCATAGTAGATCCTATAATTCACCCCTCCACTTT
CSARGTTGSHSRSYNSPLHF
>TRBV12-3/TRBV12-4|few|TRBJ1-1|NA
TGTGCCAGCAGTCTCCGGTACACTGAAGCTTTCTTT
CASSLRYTEAFF
>TRBV20-1|NA|TRBJ2-2|TRBD2
TGCAGTGCTTGGGGGGGACTCGAGGGAACCGGGGAGCTGTTTTTT
CSAWGGLEGTGELFF
>TRBV5-5|few|TRBJ2-7|TRBD2
TGTGCCAGCAGCATCTCCGGGACTAGCGGGAGGTACTCCTACGAGCAGTACTTC
CASSISGTSGRYSYEQYF
>TRBV6-6|NA|TRBJ2-5|NA
TGTGCCAGCAGTTACCCGGAGGGAGAGACCCAGTACTTC
CASSYPEGETQYF
>TRBV7-2|few|TRBJ2-5|NA
TGTGCCAGCAGCCCCCGTAGAGGTTCCCAAGAGACCCAGTACTTC
CASSPRRGSQETQYF
>TRBV10-1|NA|TRBJ2-1|NA
TGCGCCAGCAGTGATGAGGGTTTTTTGGGTAATGAGCAGTTCTTC
CASSDEGFLGNEQFF
>TRBV6-5|few|TRBJ1-5|TRBD1
TGTGCCAGCAGTTACTTCCCCACCGGACAGGGGGCGCGTCAGCCCCAGCATTTT
CASSYFPTGQGARQPQHF
>TRBV12-3/TRBV12-4|NA|TRBJ2-2|NA
TGTGCCAGTTCTACAGGGCCGAACACCGGGGAGCTGTTTTTT
CASSTGPNTGELFF
>TRBV5-1|few|TRBJ1-2|TRBD1
TGCGCCAGCAGCTCCCGACAGGGTGGGATTTCCGGCTATGGCTACACCTTC
CASSSRQGGISGYGYTF
>TRBV7-2|NA|TRBJ2-3|NA
TGTGCCAGCAGCTTAGGAGCCGGCTCGTGGGATACGCAGTATTTT
CASSLGAGSWDTQYF
>TRBV20-1|few|TRBJ2-1|TRBD2
TGCAGTGCTAGAGCTAGCGGATACTACAATGAGCAGTTCTTC
CSARASGYYNEQFF
>TRBV7-3|NA|TRBJ1-4|NA
TGTGCCAGCAGCGCGACAGGCGGCGAAGGTGAAAAACTGTTTTTT
CASSATGGEGEKLFF
>TRBV7-9|NA|TRBJ1-2|NA
TGTGCCAGCGAACCCGACAGGCCCAACTATGGCTACACCTTC
CASEPDRPNYGYTF
>TRBV10-2|NA|TRBJ2-7|TRBD2
TGCGCCAGCAGTGAGGGGGCTAGCGGGCTAAGCGAGCAGTACTTC
CASSEGASGLSEQYF
>TRBV4-3|NA|TRBJ2-2|TRBD2
TGCGCCAGCAGCCAAGGAGGACCGGGAGGGCAGGGCACCGGGGAGCTGTTTTTT
CASSQGGPGGQGTGELFF
>TRBV10-3|NA|TRBJ1-2|NA
TGTGCCACCAAGGACTCCAACTACACCTTC
CATKDSNYTF
>TRBV2|NA|TRBJ1-1|NA
TGTGCCAGCAGTGAACGGGCAGTTTTGAACACTGAAGCTTTCTTT
CASSERAVLNTEAFF
>TRBV29-1|many|TRBJ2-1|NA
TGCAGCGTCAGGGGGGCCTACAATGAGCAGTTCTTC
CSVRGAYNEQFF
>TRBV6-1|few|TRBJ1-3|NA
TGTGCCAGCAGTCCAGACAGTTACTCTGGAAACACCATATATTTT
CASSPDSYSGNTIYF
>TRBV6-6|few|TRBJ1-2|TRBD1
TGTGCCAGCAGTCCTTCCGACAGGGAAGGCTACACCTTC
CASSPSDREGYTF
>TRBV3-1|few|TRBJ2-7|NA
TGTGCCAGCAGCCAAGGGGAAGGGGCCTACGAGCAGTACTTC
CASSQGEGAYEQYF
>TRBV10-1|few|TRBJ2-1|TRBD2
TGCGCCAGCGGGGATAGCGGGAGAGAGCCCTACAATGAGCAGTTCTTC
CASGDSGREPYNEQFF
>TRBV6-1|few|TRBJ2-1|NA
TGTGCCAGCAGCCCTCGGGAGACTAGGCCCCACAATGAGCAGTTCTTC
CASSPRETRPHNEQFF
>TRBV5-5|NA|TRBJ2-7|TRBD2
TGTGCCAGCAGCTCAGTAGCGGGAGGAGGGTACGAGCAGTACTTC
CASSSVAGGGYEQYF
>TRBV11-2|NA|TRBJ2-7|NA
TGTGCCAGCAGCTTCGTTTACGAGCAGTACTTC
CASSFVYEQYF
>TRBV2|few|TRBJ1-1|TRBD1
TGTGCCAGCAGTATACGGACAGGATCTGAAGCTTTCTTT
CASSIRTGSEAFF
>TRBV2|few|TRBJ2-1|TRBD2
TGTGCCAGCAATTGGCTAGCGGGAAACAATGAGCAGTTCTTC
CASNWLAGNNEQFF
>TRBV5-1|many|TRBJ2-7|NA
TGCGCCAGCAGCTTGGCGGGGGTTCTCGTCCACGAGCAGTACTTC
CASSLAGVLVHEQYF
>TRBV6-2/TRBV6-3|NA|TRBJ2-1|NA
TGTGCCAGCAGTCCCCACACAGGGAGTCATCTTAGCTCCTACAATGAGCAGTTCTTC
CASSPHTGSHLSSYNEQFF
>TRBV7-9|few|TRBJ2-7|TRBD2
TGTGCCAGCTCTCCGGGACGGGAGGGCCAGTACGAGCAGTACTTC
CASSPGREGQYEQYF
>TRBV7-2|many|TRBJ1-5|NA
TGTGCCAGCAGCTTAGTTGGTCAGCCCCAGCATTTT
CASSLVGQPQHF
>TRBV7-2|NA|TRBJ1-5|NA
TGTGCCAGCAGCTTAGCGGAGGGGTTAGGGCAGCCCCAGCATTTT
CASSLAEGLGQPQHF
>TRBV24-1|few|TRBJ2-1|TRBD2
TGTGCCACCAGTGACCCGACTAGCGACAATGAGCAGTTCTTC
CATSDPTSDNEQFF
>TRBV15|few|TRBJ1-1|NA
TGTGCCACCAGCAGAGCTACGGGGACTGAAGCTTTCTTT
CATSRATGTEAFF
>TRBV12-3/TRBV12-4|few|TRBJ2-1|TRBD2
TGTGCCGTCCGGGACTACCTATACAATGAGCAGTTCTTC
CAVRDYLYNEQFF
>TRBV2|few|TRBJ2-3|NA
TGTGCCAGCACCGCCACAGATACGCAGTATTTT
CASTATDTQYF
>TRBV6-5|few|TRBJ2-7|TRBD1
TGTGCCAGCAGGTCCTCCGGGACAGGGGGTTCCTACGAGCAGTACTTC
CASRSSGTGGSYEQYF
>TRBV6-1|many|TRBJ2-3|NA
TGTGCCAGCAGGGAATGGGCTAAAGCAGATACGCAGTATTTT
CASREWAKADTQYF
>TRBV23-1|NA|TRBJ1-1|NA
TGCGCCAGCAGTCAAGCGAGAGCTTTCTTT
CASSQARAFF
>TRBV5-1|NA|TRBJ2-2|TRBD1
TGCGCCAGCAGCTTGAGGACAGGGGGCCTTGGCGGGGAGCTGTTTTTT
CASSLRTGGLGGELFF
>TRBV30|few|TRBJ1-1|NA
TGTGCCTGGAGTGAGGCCATGAACACTGAAGCTTTCTTT
CAWSEAMNTEAFF